This is a list of T cell receptor beta chains from one sample in a study of shared clonotypes between healthy human individuals. Repertoires were generated with immunoSEQ multiplex PCR, while TCRdb's copy carries only in-frame clones and drops some. The sample holds some 2,500,000 clones; just under 95% are singletons and the top ten take 0.37%. Sequencing was done on a sample of naive CD4+ T cells from PBMCs. The receptors stem from a man between 18 and 29 years old in good health. Some clones in this sample may be carry-over from other donors' samples. The conserved cysteine and the conserved F or W are not part of the CDR3 here. Each record gives: V gene, J gene, CDR3 protein.

TRBV28	TRBJ2-6	ASSSVRGSGANVLT
TRBV2	TRBJ2-7	ASRAGGAGYEQY
TRBV6-6	TRBJ2-1	ASSQGTINEQF
TRBV28	TRBJ2-5	ASSFGARGKGKTQY
TRBV28	TRBJ2-1	ASSLSQGGSYEQF
TRBV29-1	TRBJ2-5	SVEVAWGETQY
TRBV6-5	TRBJ1-2	ASSHPVPGEDGYT
TRBV6-5	TRBJ2-3	ASSPTSGRAGTQY
TRBV7-2	TRBJ1-2	ASSLGTANYGYT
TRBV19	TRBJ1-4	ASSTSRQNEKLF
TRBV5-4	TRBJ2-1	ASSSRKSGYPYNEQF